A single sample is the source of the 13 T cell receptor beta chains below, sequenced in a study of blood T cell repertoires in COVID-19. Using immunoSEQ multiplex PCR, the repertoire was profiled, and TCRdb retains in-frame clones only, with some absent. The repertoire holds 250,000 to 350,000 clones, with about nine tenths as singletons. Sequenced: peripheral blood. Receptors were obtained from a woman between 45 and 65 years old who had recovered from COVID-19.

V is TRBV5-5 and J is TRBJ1-2, with 8 nucleotides matching TRBD1. Germline CDR1 reads SGHKS; CDR2 reads YYEKEE (reference sequence). This CDR3 contains 13 residues. The J segment lost 8 bases and the V segment lost 3 bases, leaving 6 bases of the junction unmatched. CDR3 bases: TGTGCCAGCAGCTACGGACAGGGAGACGGCTACACCTTC. Its translation: CASSYGQGDGYTF.

The V and J genes are TRBV4-1 and TRBJ1-3; 7 bases fit TRBD1. Germline V gene data show CDR1 as MGHRA and CDR2 as YSYEKL. This CDR3 region has 16 residues. With 1 base clipped from V and 4 bases from J, the junction kept 7 bases outside the gene matches. CDR3 loop: CASSQGTGGWGNTIYF. The DNA of the CDR3 is TGCGCCAGCAGCCAAGGGACAGGCGGTTGGGGAAACACCATATATTTT.

The genes are TRBV28 and TRBJ2-7; 9 bases match TRBD1. The germline gives CDR1 MDHEN, CDR2 SYDVKM. The J segment lost 2 bases and the V segment lost 7 bases, leaving 12 bases of the junction unmatched. This CDR3 contains 16 residues. The CDR3 protein is CASIPTGTGWTYEQYF. CDR3 bases: TGTGCCAGCATCCCTACCGGGACAGGGTGGACCTACGAGCAGTACTTC.

The chain employs TRBV19 and TRBJ1-1; D unresolved. The CDR3 length is 13 residues. V was clipped by 4 bases and J by 6 bases, with 12 bases between them. CDR1 LNHDA and CDR2 SQIVND come from the germline V gene (reference sequence). Here the CDR3 reads CASSTSPEAEAFF. CDR3 in DNA: TGTGCCAGTAGTACCAGTCCCGAGGCTGAAGCTTTCTTT.

The chain combines TRBV5-1 with TRBJ1-1; the D gene is possibly TRBD1 (5 bases). Germline CDR1 and CDR2: SGHRS and YFSETQ. CDR3 length: 14 residues. Deletions cut 4 bases from V and 1 base from J, with 11 bases between. Here the CDR3 DNA reads TGCGCCAGCAGCCTAAGGACACCGAACACTGAAGCTTTCTTT. This gives the protein CASSLRTPNTEAFF.

This clone was detected only a few times. The chain joins TRBV9 to TRBJ2-2; TRBD1 might be the D (6 bases). This CDR3 comprises 17 residues. Trimming removed 3 bases from V and 3 bases from J, with 18 bases in between. CDR1 SGDLS and CDR2 YYNGEE come from the germline V gene. The CDR3 loop reads CASSEPIRGSDTGELFF. The CDR3 DNA reads as TGTGCCAGCAGCGAGCCCATAAGGGGGAGTGACACCGGGGAGCTGTTTTTT.

The J gene is TRBJ1-1, the V gene TRBV4-3; no clear D. Germline values: CDR1 LGHNA, CDR2 YSLEER. V was clipped by 4 bases and J by 5 bases, with 11 bases between them. CDR3 length equals 13 residues. The CDR3, as DNA: TGCGCCAGCAGCCCCCTAGAGGGAACTGAAGCTTTCTTT. It encodes CASSPLEGTEAFF.

The chain is built from TRBV6-5 and TRBJ1-1, with D perhaps matching TRBD1 (6 bases). V was trimmed by 4 bases and J by 0 bases, leaving 15 bases between them. The CDR3 is 16 amino acids. CDR1 is MNHEY and CDR2 is SVGAGI in the germline V gene. The CDR3 sequence is CASSSFRGTMNTEAFF. In DNA, the CDR3 is TGTGCCAGCAGTTCATTCAGGGGAACCATGAACACTGAAGCTTTCTTT.

The chain recombines TRBV27 with TRBJ1-1; D unresolved. V lost 3 bases and J 3 bases, leaving 8 bases between the germline ends. The CDR3 consists of 13 residues. Germline V gives CDR1 MNHEY, CDR2 SMNVEV (reference sequence). CDR3 protein: CASSFSEYTEAFF. DNA for the CDR3: TGTGCCAGCAGTTTTTCAGAATACACTGAAGCTTTCTTT.

The chain employs TRBV3-1 (or the pseudogene TRBV3-2) and TRBJ1-2; D is possibly TRBD1 (5 bases). Germline V CDR1 and CDR2: LGHDT, YNNKEL (reference sequence). V lost 0 bases to trimming and J lost 3 bases, with 11 bases between them. The CDR3 runs to 15 residues. CDR3 in DNA: TGTGCCAGCAGCCAAGATTGGAAACAGGACTATGGCTACACCTTC. It is translated as CASSQDWKQDYGYTF.

The chain uses TRBV29-1 and TRBJ2-2; 10 positions match TRBD2. In germline, CDR1 is SQVTM, CDR2 ANQGSEA. The J segment lost 0 bases and the V segment lost 6 bases, leaving 4 bases of the junction unmatched. The CDR3 runs to 15 residues. The CDR3 spells CSVPGLASNTGELFF. Here the CDR3 DNA reads TGCAGCGTCCCGGGACTAGCGTCGAACACCGGGGAGCTGTTTTTT.

The J gene is TRBJ1-3, the V gene TRBV15, with D perhaps TRBD1 (5 bases). The CDR3 is 16 residues long. The germline CDR1 and CDR2 sequences are LNHNV and YYDKDF (reference sequence). V was clipped by 0 bases and J by 2 bases, with 11 bases between them. The CDR3 here is CATSRDYGGAGNTIYF. Written as DNA, the CDR3 is TGTGCCACCAGCAGAGATTACGGGGGAGCTGGAAACACCATATATTTT.

The rearrangement links TRBV5-1 to TRBJ2-7; 8 positions agree with TRBD1. The CDR3 runs 14 residues. Unmatched junction bases numbered 9, after V lost 0 bases and J lost 10 bases. Germline V CDR1 and CDR2: SGHRS, YFSETQ. The DNA for the CDR3 is TGCGCCAGCAGCTTGGACCTCCGGGACAGGCCACAGTACTTC. Translated: CASSLDLRDRPQYF.